These 16 T cell receptor beta chains originate from one sample sequenced in a study of neurological immune-mediated disorders. Each CDR3 protein is one row after TCRdb ran MiXCR on the 5' RACE reads. This table has about 19,000 distinct CDR3 sequences, 6% to 8.5% appearing once. The sample taken for sequencing was CD8+ T cells from blood. These receptors were collected from a woman in her 30s with HTLV-1-associated myelopathy (HAM/TSP).

This clonotype was recorded at least ten times. The rearrangement links TRBV5-1 to TRBJ1-6, with D possibly being TRBD1 (6 bases). Germline V gene data show CDR1 as SGHRS and CDR2 as YFSETQ. Trimming took off 4 bases at V and 3 bases at J, with 14 bases between the two ends. This CDR3 contains 16 residues. CDR3 nucleotide sequence: TGCGCCAGCAGCCCGGATCCGGGACACTATAATTCACCCCTCCACTTT. It yields the protein CASSPDPGHYNSPLHF.

This clonotype was found many times. The gene calls are TRBV5-1 and TRBJ2-7; 7 bases align to TRBD1. CDR3 size: 14 residues. Trimming cost V 4 bases and J 1 base; bases outside gene matches: 5. Germline V gene data show CDR1 as SGHRS and CDR2 as YFSETQ. The CDR3 DNA reads TGCGCCAGCAGCCAAAAACAGGGGTCCTACGAGCAGTACTTC. Translating it yields CASSQKQGSYEQYF.

This clonotype came up many times. The chain has TRBV6-1 and TRBJ1-5; D unclear. Trimming stripped 6 bases from V and 4 bases from J, with 10 bases between. The CDR3 is 13 residues long. Germline V gives CDR1 MNHNS, CDR2 SASEGT. For the CDR3, the DNA is TGTGCCAGCAGGTCCCCGGATAATCAGCCCCAGCATTTT. Translation gives CASRSPDNQPQHF.

The sample holds many counts of this clonotype. The CDR3 DNA is TGTGCCAGCAGCTTTAGCGCAAAACCAAGCTCCTACAATGAGCAGTTCTTC. It translates to CASSFSAKPSSYNEQFF. The V gene is TRBV7-8, the J gene TRBJ2-1; D is possibly TRBD2 (5 bases). Germline V gene data show CDR1 as SGHVS and CDR2 as FQNEAQ. This CDR3 is 17 amino acids long. The V end lost 3 bases, the J end lost 0 bases, and 15 bases lay between the germline ends.

This clonotype is medium-sized in the sample. The rearrangement uses TRBV6-5 and TRBJ2-7; TRBD1 or TRBD2 may be the D gene (5 bases each). The V gene's germline CDR1 is MNHEY and CDR2 SVGAGI. The V and J ends lost 0 bases and 5 bases respectively, with 14 bases between them. This CDR3 region has 15 residues. The CDR3 here is CASSYSGDGGHEQYF. CDR3 sequence (DNA): TGTGCCAGCAGTTACTCGGGGGACGGAGGTCACGAGCAGTACTTC.

The rearrangement joins TRBV5-4 to TRBJ1-1; TRBD1 might be the D (6 bases). V was cut by 0 bases and J by 4 bases, with 10 bases left in between. The CDR3 has 14 residues. The V gene's germline CDR1 is SGHNT and CDR2 YYREEE (reference sequence). CDR3 sequence reads: CASSLEGGSTEAFF. In DNA form, the CDR3 reads TGTGCCAGCAGCTTGGAGGGGGGATCCACTGAAGCTTTCTTT.

The chain joins TRBV7-9 to TRBJ1-2; no clear D. This CDR3 is built from 15 residues. V was shortened by 4 bases and J by 1 base, with 13 bases between the two germline ends. Per germline, CDR1 SEHNR and CDR2 FQNEAQ (reference sequence). CDR3 sequence (DNA): TGTGCCAGCAGCTCGGTAGTCGACTTTAACTATGGCTACACCTTC. Translating it yields CASSSVVDFNYGYTF.

This clonotype came up many times. The J gene is TRBJ2-7, the V gene TRBV12-3 or TRBV12-4; no definite D call. This CDR3 is built from 11 residues. The V end was cut by 3 bases, the J end by 4 bases, with 4 bases between. CDR3 amino acids: CASSFGYEQYF. Written as DNA, the CDR3 is TGTGCCAGCAGTTTCGGGTACGAGCAGTACTTC.

To note about this clonotype: A junction boundary mismatches the germline segment, possibly from a read error. This chain uses TRBV12-3 or TRBV12-4 with TRBJ2-2; 9 nucleotides agree with TRBD2. The CDR3 runs 16 residues. CDR3 in amino acids: CASRPSSGGNTRELFF. CDR3 bases: TGTGCCAGCAGACCCTCAAGCGGGGGGAACACCAGGGAGCTGTTTTTT.

This clonotype was seen many times. The chain couples TRBV12-3 or TRBV12-4 to TRBJ2-3; D unresolved. V dropped 1 base and J dropped 0 bases, with 29 bases sitting between them. The CDR3 contains 22 residues. The CDR3 DNA reads as TGTGCCAGCAGTTTAGGCTATATTAGCCCCCCGACTGGTTACACTAGCACAGATACGCAGTATTTT. Its translation: CASSLGYISPPTGYTSTDTQYF.

This clonotype was recorded at least ten times. V is TRBV12-3 or TRBV12-4 and J is TRBJ2-1; D is possibly TRBD2 (6 bases). This CDR3 spans 17 amino acids. V was pared by 6 bases and J by 0 bases, with 18 bases between. For the CDR3, the DNA is TGTGCCAGCAGCCACGGGACTGACTTAATCTCCTACAATGAGCAGTTCTTC. Its translation is CASSHGTDLISYNEQFF.

This clonotype has a count of ten or more. The J gene is TRBJ2-1, the V gene TRBV20-1, with 7 bases aligning to TRBD1. Germline V gives CDR1 DFQATT, CDR2 SNEGSKA (reference sequence). Unmatched junction bases numbered 6, after V lost 3 bases and J lost 4 bases. The CDR3 is made up of 14 amino acids. CDR3 nucleotides: TGCAGTGCTAGGGACAGGATTTGGTACAATGAGCAGTTCTTC. Translated, it gives CSARDRIWYNEQFF.

This clonotype was found many times. The gene calls are TRBV5-1 and TRBJ1-3; D gene ambiguous. V gave up 4 bases and J gave up 0 bases, with 14 bases separating them. The germline CDR1 and CDR2 sequences are SGHRS and YFSETQ. This CDR3 spans 16 amino acids. CDR3 coding DNA: TGCGCCAGCAGCCCCGTCGACAAGAACTCTGGAAACACCATATATTTT. Translation: CASSPVDKNSGNTIYF.

This clonotype is medium-sized in the sample. The chain is built from TRBV15 and TRBJ1-1; D remains unclear. Trimming removed 0 bases at V and 6 bases at J, with 11 bases between. The CDR3 loop spans 14 amino acids. Germline loops: CDR1 LNHNV, CDR2 YYDKDF (reference sequence). This chain's CDR3 is CATSRDPASAEAFF. CDR3 bases: TGTGCCACCAGCAGAGATCCTGCTTCAGCTGAAGCTTTCTTT.

The chain is built from TRBV7-9 and TRBJ2-7; weak D call: TRBD1 (6 bases). The CDR3 is 14 residues long. V was trimmed by 2 bases and J by 2 bases, leaving 10 bases between them. CDR1 is SEHNR and CDR2 is FQNEAQ in the germline V gene (reference sequence). The CDR3 loop is CASSLNRAPYEQYF. As DNA, the CDR3 is TGTGCCAGCAGCTTAAACAGGGCGCCCTACGAGCAGTACTTC. Supplemented by reference TRBV7-9 and TRBJ2-7, the full variable domain reads DTGVSQNPRHKITKRGQNVTFRCDPISEHNRLYWYRQTLGQGPEFLTYFQNEAQLEKSRLLSDRFSAERPKGSFSTLEIQRTEQGDSAMYLCASSLNRAPYEQYFGPGTRLTVT.

This clonotype was seen a handful of times. CDR3 nucleotide sequence: TGCAGTGCTAGAGATATCACGTCTAGCGGGGGCTACGAGCAGTACTTC. Translation gives CSARDITSSGGYEQYF. V is TRBV20-1 and J is TRBJ2-7; 10 bases fit TRBD2. The CDR3 consists of 16 residues. V gave up 0 bases and J gave up 3 bases; unmatched junction bases: 8. The V gene's germline CDR1 is DFQATT and CDR2 SNEGSKA (reference sequence).